The 27 T cell receptor beta chains below all came from one sample that was sequenced in a study of cytomegalovirus exposure and HLA in healthy donors (dated by TCRdb to about 2017). Library preparation used the immunoSEQ multiplex PCR assay. For the multiplex PCR, a mixture combining 60 forward primers for TCR Vbeta segments and 13 reverse primers for TCR Jbeta segments was used. Here the immuneACCESS table is served through TCRdb, limited to in-frame sequences with V and J called. Missing clones are a known gap in these copies; in checked studies unresolved V genes cover under half, and the rest lacks a known reason. Counted in this sample were around 110,000 clones; about 79% of them appeared once. Jointly, the top ten make up approximately 4.5% of the sample. What was sequenced was PBMCs. These receptors originate from a man aged 30 to 45 in good health and CMV-seropositive.

This clone was counted only a few times. The V call is TRBV19, the J call TRBJ1-5; D perhaps matches TRBD1 (5 bases). The CDR3 sequence is 15 residues long. Between the trimmed V and J ends, which lost 5 bases and 6 bases, there was a span of 17 bases. CDR1 is LNHDA, CDR2 SQIVND, per germline (reference sequence). The CDR3 DNA is TGTGCCAGTAGTCCAAGACCCAGGCAGGGTCAGCCCCAGCATTTT. Protein sequence: CASSPRPRQGQPQHF.

The chain uses TRBV7-3 and TRBJ1-5; 8 bases fit TRBD1. With 2 bases clipped from V and 7 bases from J, the junction kept 1 base outside the gene matches. Germline-derived CDR1 and CDR2 are SGHTA and FQGTGA. The CDR3 is made up of 13 amino acids. The CDR3 sequence is CASSLSGGQPQHF. Here the CDR3 DNA reads TGTGCCAGCAGCTTATCAGGGGGCCAGCCCCAGCATTTT.

The chain joins TRBV10-3 to TRBJ2-7, with 7 bases fitting TRBD1. This CDR3 spans 15 amino acids. The germline gives CDR1 ENHRY, CDR2 SYGVKD. Trimming at V came to 7 bases and at J to 6 bases, leaving 15 bases not matched to a gene. CDR3 protein: CAITATMGQSSEQYF. The CDR3 DNA sequence: TGTGCCATCACCGCTACGATGGGACAGTCTAGCGAGCAGTACTTC.

In its sample, this clone was seen a few times. The rearrangement uses TRBV6-5 and TRBJ2-1, with D possibly TRBD1 on 6 matching bases. Trimming shortened V by 5 bases and J by 4 bases, and 15 bases separated the two germline ends. CDR1 MNHEY and CDR2 SVGAGI come from the germline V gene. The CDR3 covers 15 residues. The CDR3 DNA follows: TGTGCCAGCAGTCAGGGGCACCCTTCTTACAATGAGCAGTTCTTC. Translating it yields CASSQGHPSYNEQFF.

The chain couples TRBV18 to TRBJ1-2; maybe TRBD1 (5 bases). CDR1 KGHSH and CDR2 LQKENI come from the germline V gene. This CDR3 has 16 residues. The V and J ends lost 0 bases and 5 bases respectively, with 16 bases between them. The CDR3 region has the DNA TGTGCCAGCTCACCACCCCCGGGGGGGGTTTGGTATGGCTACACCTTC. It is translated as CASSPPPGGVWYGYTF.

This sequence joins TRBV10-3 and TRBJ2-1; 10 nucleotides line up with TRBD2. Germline values: CDR1 ENHRY, CDR2 SYGVKD. With V trimmed by 8 bases and J by 4 bases, 5 bases remained unmatched. This CDR3 region has 14 residues. CDR3 protein: CAISSGRVYNEQFF. In nucleotides, the CDR3 is TGTGCCATCTCTAGCGGGAGAGTGTACAATGAGCAGTTCTTC.

The chain employs TRBV28 and TRBJ1-4; no definite D call. Germline CDR1 and CDR2: MDHEN and SYDVKM. This CDR3 comprises 12 residues. Trimming left V 6 bases short and J 8 bases short, with 10 bases between. The CDR3 loop reads CASRMAEEKLFF. CDR3 nucleotides: TGTGCCAGCAGAATGGCAGAAGAAAAACTGTTTTTT.

The CDR3 region is CATTREVSPLHF. The DNA for the CDR3 is TGTGCCACCACCAGGGAGGTCTCACCCCTCCACTTT. The chain has TRBV6-1 and TRBJ1-6, with a tentative D call TRBD1 (5 bases). The germline V gene encodes CDR1 MNHNS and CDR2 SASEGT. The CDR3 runs to 12 residues. V was pared by 10 bases and J by 10 bases, with 14 bases between.

V usage is TRBV30 and J usage is TRBJ2-7; tentatively, D is TRBD1 (6 bases). The CDR3 is 14 residues long. CDR1 and CDR2 (germline): GTSNPN, SVGIG (reference sequence). V was trimmed by 2 bases and J by 4 bases, leaving 15 bases between them. The CDR3 nucleotides are TGTGCCTGGAGTACGTTGGGGGCTGGTTACGAGCAGTACTTC. Translation gives CAWSTLGAGYEQYF.

This clone was detected once. The chain couples TRBV2 to TRBJ1-5; TRBD1 aligns across 9 bases. Germline V gene data show CDR1 as SNHLY and CDR2 as FYNNEI. The CDR3 covers 13 residues. V shed 11 bases and J 3 bases; nucleotides not matched to a gene: 5. The CDR3 nucleotides read TGTGCCCTCGGGGACAGGGTCAATCAGCCCCAGCATTTT. Protein: CALGDRVNQPQHF.

This clone was observed once. The chain recombines TRBV7-9 with TRBJ1-4; tentative D call: TRBD1 (5 bases). Looked up from germline, CDR1 is SEHNR and CDR2 is FQNEAQ (reference sequence). The CDR3 sequence is 13 residues long. Trimming cost V 8 bases and J 7 bases, with 14 bases left between them. CDR3 coding DNA: TGTGCCAGCCACGGGGGTAGGGGTGAAAAACTGTTTTTT. Translating gives CASHGGRGEKLFF.

This clone was detected only a few times. The gene calls are TRBV6-1 and TRBJ1-2; D is undetermined. The CDR3 is made up of 13 amino acids. V shed 5 bases and J shed 2 bases, with 9 bases lying between them. The V gene's germline CDR1 is MNHNS and CDR2 SASEGT. The CDR3 protein is CASSRDINYGYTF. The CDR3 nucleotides read TGTGCCAGCAGTCGAGATATAAACTATGGCTACACCTTC.

The rearrangement joins TRBV19 to TRBJ1-2; weak D call: TRBD1 (5 bases). The CDR3 runs 14 residues. Germline loops: CDR1 LNHDA, CDR2 SQIVND (reference sequence). Trimming pared 5 bases from V and 3 bases from J, leaving 13 bases between. The CDR3 sequence is CASSSRNRYYGYTF. In DNA form, the CDR3 reads TGTGCCAGTAGTTCCCGAAACAGGTACTATGGCTACACCTTC.

The V gene is TRBV6-5, the J gene TRBJ2-2, with 8 bases matching TRBD1. This CDR3 is built from 14 residues. The germline CDR1 and CDR2 sequences are MNHEY and SVGAGI. Trimming cost V 5 bases and J 7 bases; bases outside gene matches: 6. CDR3 sequence: CASSPQGGSGELFF. Here the CDR3 DNA reads TGTGCCAGCAGTCCACAGGGGGGCAGCGGGGAGCTGTTTTTT.

This chain joins TRBV11-2 and TRBJ2-5; 8 bases match TRBD2. From germline, CDR1 is SGHAT and CDR2 FQNNGV. J was trimmed by 5 bases and V by 3 bases; bases with no gene match: 8. The CDR3 contains 15 residues. The CDR3 region is CASSFYGLALETQYF. For the CDR3, the DNA is TGTGCCAGCAGCTTCTATGGACTAGCACTTGAGACCCAGTACTTC.

The chain uses TRBV10-3 and TRBJ2-3, with 11 bases fitting TRBD2. The length of the CDR3 is 18 residues. V was pared by 2 bases and J by 2 bases, with 9 bases of the junction left unmatched. Germline CDR1 is ENHRY and CDR2 is SYGVKD. Here the CDR3 DNA reads TGTGCCATCAGTGAGAGGCCTAGCGGGGGGCCCTACACAGATACGCAGTATTTT. This encodes CAISERPSGGPYTDTQYF.

This clone showed up just a few times. V is TRBV6-4 and J is TRBJ2-2; 7 bases agree with TRBD2. Germline V gene data show CDR1 as MRHNA and CDR2 as SNTAGT. This CDR3 has 15 residues. V gave up 10 bases and J gave up 2 bases; unmatched junction bases: 10. CDR3 region: CATESGEGNTGELFF. Written as DNA, the CDR3 is TGTGCCACCGAAAGCGGGGAGGGTAACACCGGGGAGCTGTTTTTT.

The chain is built from TRBV28 and TRBJ1-5; 9 positions match TRBD1. J lost 0 bases, V lost 6 bases, and 3 bases had no gene match. The CDR3 has 15 residues. CDR1 and CDR2 from the germline V gene are MDHEN and SYDVKM. CDR3 in DNA: TGTGCCAGCAGGGGGACAGGGTATAGCAATCAGCCCCAGCATTTT. Its translation: CASRGTGYSNQPQHF.

The chain employs TRBV11-2 and TRBJ2-3; maybe TRBD2 (5 bases). The CDR3 runs 14 residues. Between the trimmed V and J ends, which lost 2 bases and 2 bases, there was a span of 8 bases. CDR1 and CDR2 (germline): SGHAT, FQNNGV. The CDR3 loop reads CASSLMLATDTQYF. Here the CDR3 DNA reads TGTGCCAGCAGCTTAATGCTAGCCACAGATACGCAGTATTTT.

The chain couples TRBV28 to TRBJ1-1, with TRBD1 identical over 8 bases. This CDR3 is built from 15 residues. J lost 1 base, V lost 6 bases, and 7 bases had no gene match. Germline V gives CDR1 MDHEN, CDR2 SYDVKM. The CDR3 DNA sequence: TGTGCCAGCAGCAATTGGACAGGGCGGAACACTGAAGCTTTCTTT. Its protein product is CASSNWTGRNTEAFF.

The J gene is TRBJ2-3, the V gene TRBV4-2; weak D call: TRBD1 (6 bases). V dropped 1 base and J dropped 13 bases, with 15 bases sitting between them. This CDR3 contains 13 residues. The germline V gene encodes CDR1 LGHNA and CDR2 YNFKEQ. The CDR3 sequence: CASSQVRQGLKYF. CDR3 DNA: TGTGCCAGCAGCCAAGTTAGGCAGGGGTTAAAGTATTTT.

This clone was seen once. The V and J genes are TRBV5-4 and TRBJ2-3; 8 bases are shared with TRBD2. CDR1 is SGHNT, CDR2 YYREEE, per germline (reference sequence). J lost 3 bases, V lost 4 bases, and 4 bases had no gene match. This CDR3 comprises 14 residues. The CDR3 loop reads CASSRGGPTDTQYF. CDR3 in DNA: TGTGCCAGCAGCCGCGGGGGGCCTACAGATACGCAGTATTTT.

This CDR3 reads CASSPHRDTDTQYF. The CDR3 region has the DNA TGTGCCAGCAGCCCTCACCGAGACACAGATACGCAGTATTTT. V usage is TRBV14 and J usage is TRBJ2-3; D uncertain. V was clipped by 4 bases and J by 2 bases, with 10 bases between them. The CDR3 length is 14 residues. Germline loops: CDR1 SGHDN, CDR2 FVKESK.

Only one count was recorded for this clone. This sequence joins TRBV7-2 and TRBJ2-7; D uncertain. The CDR3 length is 16 residues. Trimming removed 3 bases from V and 4 bases from J, with 19 bases in between. The V gene's germline CDR1 is SGHTA and CDR2 FQGNSA. In DNA form, the CDR3 reads TGTGCCAGCAGCTTGGCCGGCGGTGTGTGGATGTACGAGCAGTACTTC. Residues: CASSLAGGVWMYEQYF.

The gene calls are TRBV9 and TRBJ1-1; 7 bases agree with TRBD1. The CDR3 consists of 13 residues. V was clipped by 5 bases and J by 4 bases; unmatched bases: 5. Germline CDR1 SGDLS, CDR2 YYNGEE. The CDR3 region is CASSLGGFTEAFF. For the CDR3, the DNA is TGTGCCAGCAGTTTAGGGGGCTTCACTGAAGCTTTCTTT.

This clone was seen a handful of times. The V and J genes are TRBV30 and TRBJ1-2, with 7 positions matching TRBD1. Germline V gene data show CDR1 as GTSNPN and CDR2 as SVGIG (reference sequence). The CDR3 consists of 14 residues. V shed 4 bases and J 4 bases; nucleotides not matched to a gene: 9. The CDR3, as DNA: TGTGCCTGGAATGCAGCAGGGGGGATCTATGGCTACACCTTC. This gives the protein CAWNAAGGIYGYTF. The full variable domain, in which reference TRBV30 and TRBJ1-2 provide the parts outside the CDR3, is SQTIHQWPATLVQPVGSPLSLECTVEGTSNPNLYWYRQAAGRGLQLLFYSVGIGQISSEVPQNLSASRPQDRQFILSSKKLLLSDSGFYLCAWNAAGGIYGYTFGSGTRLTVV.

The rearrangement links TRBV30 to TRBJ2-4, with 8 bases identical to TRBD1. This CDR3 has 16 residues. Unmatched junction bases numbered 18, after V lost 2 bases and J lost 12 bases. Looked up from germline, CDR1 is GTSNPN and CDR2 is SVGIG (reference sequence). This CDR3 is CAWSPGTGHRSYSQYF. CDR3 DNA: TGTGCCTGGAGTCCCGGGACAGGCCACAGATCGTACAGTCAGTACTTC.